This T cell receptor (beta chain) is from a study of cytomegalovirus exposure and HLA in healthy donors. The PCR used 60 Vbeta and 13 Jbeta primers. The repertoire was sequenced with immunoSEQ multiplex PCR; TCRdb's copy has only in-frame clones and lacks some. Among roughly 160,000 clones listed, around 88% were seen once. About this clone itself: Its antigen is unidentified.

Study-wide findings and caveats: Analyzed later, most CMV-associated TCR beta chains appeared HLA-restricted. A reported reduction in N-insertions relative to the approximately 640-donor mean was seen in an Asian-associated ancestry cluster in a later analysis. Later on, a genetic analysis was performed. It linked a missense variant in DCLRE1C with V- and J-gene trimming of TCR beta.

Germline V lookup: CDR1 SGHVS, CDR2 FNYEAQ. V lost 5 bases and J 3 bases, leaving 17 bases between the germline ends. This CDR3 region has 16 residues. This clonotype was obtained from a woman aged 25 to 39 in good health and CMV-seronegative. The sequenced sample consisted of PBMCs. This sequence joins TRBV7-6 and TRBJ2-1; possible D gene TRBD2, 6 bases. In nucleotides, the CDR3 is TGTGCCAGCAGCCCCCCGCCGGGTAGCGGCTACAATGAGCAGTTCTTC. This sequence encodes CASSPPPGSGYNEQFF.